Following are 20 T cell receptor beta chains from one sample sequenced in a study of identical twins. TCRdb reprocessed the 5' RACE reads via MiXCR and lists one record per CDR3 protein. The data show under 500,000 distinct CDR3 sequences, 14% seen once. These data also formed part of another study, on yellow fever vaccine responses in identical twins.

The sequenced sample consisted of CD4+ T cells sorted from blood. The receptors were gathered from a woman aged 18 to 35 in good health.

This clonotype was detected ten times or more. This chain joins TRBV12-3 or TRBV12-4 and TRBJ1-2; no clear D. This CDR3 region has 12 residues. V shed 6 bases and J shed 4 bases, with 9 bases lying between them. The CDR3 spells CASSGRRYGYTF. The CDR3 DNA sequence: TGTGCCAGCAGCGGACGGCGCTATGGCTACACCTTC.

V and J are TRBV20-1 and TRBJ1-5; D is possibly TRBD1 (6 bases). The CDR3 consists of 15 residues. V was clipped by 5 bases and J by 6 bases, with 20 bases between them. From germline, CDR1 is DFQATT and CDR2 SNEGSKA (reference sequence). The CDR3 reads CSAPEQGGGSQPQHF. The DNA for the CDR3 is TGCAGTGCTCCTGAACAGGGAGGAGGGAGTCAGCCCCAGCATTTT.

The genes are TRBV6-2 or TRBV6-3 and TRBJ2-1; 9 nucleotides align to TRBD2. With V trimmed by 7 bases and J by 6 bases, 10 bases remained unmatched. The germline CDR1 and CDR2 sequences are MNHEY and SVGEGT. This CDR3 contains 15 residues. The CDR3 loop is CASTEGGAGGNEQFF. The CDR3 DNA reads as TGTGCCAGCACCGAGGGGGGAGCGGGGGGCAATGAGCAGTTCTTC.

With regard to this clonotype: Its ends do not fully match the called genes, so a read error is possible. The chain is built from TRBV5-1 and TRBJ2-5, with a tentative D call TRBD1 (5 bases). The length of the CDR3 is 14 residues. Per germline, CDR1 SGHRS and CDR2 YFSETQ. CDR3 nucleotide sequence: TGCGCCAGCAGCTTGGGCCAGGGTGGAGAGACCCGGTACTTC. Translation gives CASSLGQGGETRYF. The full variable domain, rest sourced from reference TRBV5-1 and TRBJ2-5, is KAGVTQTPRYLIKTRGQQVTLSCSPISGHRSVSWYQQTPGQGLQFLFEYFSETQRNKGNFPGRFSGRQFSNSRSEMNVSTLELGDSALYLCASSLGQGGETRYFGPGTRLLVL.

This clonotype was counted between two and nine times. The V gene is TRBV5-1, the J gene TRBJ2-3; the D gene is possibly TRBD2 (5 bases). CDR3 length equals 20 residues. Per the germline V gene, CDR1 is SGHRS and CDR2 is YFSETQ. V gave up 2 bases and J gave up 2 bases, with 27 bases separating them. DNA of the CDR3: TGCGCCAGCAGCTTAACCGTCGCTAGCTTGAGACGGGCCAACACAGATACGCAGTATTTT. Translated, it gives CASSLTVASLRRANTDTQYF.

This clonotype was picked up many times. The chain uses TRBV29-1 and TRBJ2-5; TRBD1 matches 9 bases. The CDR3 is 13 residues long. Germline lookup yields CDR1 SQVTM and CDR2 ANQGSEA. With 8 bases clipped from V and 3 bases from J, the junction kept 7 bases outside the gene matches. CDR3 sequence (DNA): TGCAGCTCTTGGGACAGGGTTAAAGAGACCCAGTACTTC. It codes for CSSWDRVKETQYF.

This clonotype was detected only a few times. The chain carries TRBV12-3 or TRBV12-4 and TRBJ2-3; TRBD2 aligns across 9 bases. Germline trimming cut 5 bases from V and 3 bases from J; bases unmatched to any gene: 6. The CDR3 runs 15 residues. The CDR3 DNA follows: TGTGCCAGCAGTGTTAGCGGGGGTGGAACAGATACGCAGTATTTT. Translated: CASSVSGGGTDTQYF.

The rearrangement links TRBV11-3 to TRBJ2-5; the D gene is possibly TRBD2 (5 bases). CDR1 and CDR2 (germline): SGHNT, YENEEA. This CDR3 is 12 amino acids long. Trimming removed 2 bases from V and 9 bases from J, with 10 bases in between. The CDR3 loop reads CASSLQNGAQYF. The DNA for the CDR3 is TGTGCCAGCAGCTTACAGAACGGGGCCCAGTACTTC.

This clonotype was seen a few times. The chain carries TRBV2 and TRBJ1-5; 9 bases align to TRBD1. The ends lost 5 bases at V and 5 bases at J; junction bases unmatched: 4. The CDR3 extends over 14 amino acids. Germline V gene sequence: CDR1 SNHLY, CDR2 FYNNEI. CDR3 amino acids: CASSWGQGDQPQHF. CDR3 in DNA: TGTGCCAGCAGTTGGGGACAGGGTGATCAGCCCCAGCATTTT.

V usage is TRBV20-1 and J usage is TRBJ2-3; unclear D gene. This CDR3 comprises 10 residues. V lost 5 bases to trimming and J lost 6 bases, with 6 bases between them. CDR1 is DFQATT and CDR2 is SNEGSKA in the germline V gene (reference sequence). The CDR3 spells CSALRDTQYF. CDR3 nucleotides: TGCAGTGCTCTTCGGGATACGCAGTATTTT.

This clonotype occurred a few times. This sequence joins TRBV7-8 and TRBJ2-7; TRBD2 might be the D (5 bases). Germline V gives CDR1 SGHVS, CDR2 FQNEAQ. V was cut by 10 bases and J by 1 base, with 20 bases left in between. The CDR3 runs 15 residues. CDR3 residues: CAIQWPGRGSYEQYF. In nucleotides, the CDR3 is TGTGCCATCCAGTGGCCCGGACGGGGATCCTACGAGCAGTACTTC.

This clonotype was counted between two and nine times. This chain joins TRBV3-1 and TRBJ1-2, with D possibly matching TRBD1 (5 bases). V lost 2 bases to trimming and J lost 4 bases, with 8 bases between them. Per germline, CDR1 LGHDT and CDR2 YNNKEL (reference sequence). The CDR3 has 13 residues. The CDR3 nucleotides are TGTGCCAGCAGCCAAAGCGGGACCTATGGCTACACCTTC. Encoded protein: CASSQSGTYGYTF.

This clonotype turned up a few times. Here the CDR3 DNA reads TGTGCCAGCAGTTCCGGGACAATATACGAGCAGTACTTC. Its protein product is CASSSGTIYEQYF. The chain employs TRBV6-5 and TRBJ2-7; possibly TRBD1 for D (6 bases). CDR3 length: 13 amino acids. Germline V lookup: CDR1 MNHEY, CDR2 SVGAGI. Trimming removed 4 bases at V and 4 bases at J, with 11 bases between.

The CDR3 coding sequence is TGCAGCGTGGCCGGGACAGGGGGCCAGCCCCAGCATTTT. Protein product: CSVAGTGGQPQHF. J is TRBJ1-5 and V is TRBV29-1, with 12 nucleotides matching TRBD1. CDR3 length: 13 residues. After removal of 6 bases from V and 7 bases from J, the junction contained 4 bases not matched to a gene. Per the germline V gene, CDR1 is SQVTM and CDR2 is ANQGSEA. Supplemented by reference TRBV29-1 and TRBJ1-5, the full variable domain reads SAVISQKPSRDICQRGTSLTIQCQVDSQVTMMFWYRQQPGQSLTLIATANQGSEATYESGFVIDKFPISRPNLTFSTLTVSNMSPEDSSIYLCSVAGTGGQPQHFGDGTRLSIL.

The gene calls are TRBV5-6 and TRBJ2-4; D gene ambiguous. Germline lookup yields CDR1 SGHDT and CDR2 YYEEEE. Trimming took 4 bases from V and 1 from J, leaving 3 bases between them. This CDR3 contains 12 residues. The CDR3 DNA sequence: TGTGCCAGCAGCGGGGCCAAAAACATTCAGTACTTC. Its protein product is CASSGAKNIQYF.

This clonotype was picked up many times. The V call is TRBV6-5, the J call TRBJ1-6; 7 bases agree with TRBD1. The V and J ends lost 0 bases and 9 bases, in that order; junction bases with no gene match: 5. Germline loops: CDR1 MNHEY, CDR2 SVGAGI. This CDR3 spans 15 amino acids. CDR3: CASSYSTGVGSPLHF. In DNA form, the CDR3 reads TGTGCCAGCAGTTACTCAACAGGGGTGGGTTCACCCCTCCACTTT.

The V and J genes are TRBV28 and TRBJ1-2, with no clear D. V dropped 5 bases and J dropped 12 bases, with 19 bases sitting between them. The CDR3 is 13 amino acids. Germline values: CDR1 MDHEN, CDR2 SYDVKM. CDR3 DNA sequence: TGTGCCAGCAGTCCACAAGTTGGGCGCGTGGACACCTTC. Amino acid sequence: CASSPQVGRVDTF.

This chain uses TRBV12-3 or TRBV12-4 with TRBJ1-2, with 10 bases lining up with TRBD1. V shed 8 bases, J shed 4 bases, and the junction held 7 bases outside the gene matches. The CDR3 length is 14 residues. The CDR3 sequence: CASGRGQGIYGYTF. CDR3 DNA sequence: TGTGCCAGCGGCAGGGGACAGGGGATCTATGGCTACACCTTC.

This clonotype turned up a few times. V gene TRBV11-2 combines with J gene TRBJ2-7; D is ambiguous. Germline V CDR1 and CDR2: SGHAT, FQNNGV. The CDR3 runs 13 residues. V was pared by 6 bases and J by 2 bases, with 11 bases between. In DNA, the CDR3 is TGTGCCAGCAGGGAGAACAAAGCCTACGAGCAGTACTTC. It codes for CASRENKAYEQYF.

The chain carries TRBV2 and TRBJ1-1; D call uncertain. The V and J ends lost 2 bases and 7 bases respectively, with 11 bases between them. The germline V gene has CDR1 SNHLY and CDR2 FYNNEI. CDR3 length: 13 residues. The CDR3 bases are TGTGCCAGCAGTGAAATAGGCAGGAGTGAAGCTTTCTTT. Translation gives CASSEIGRSEAFF.